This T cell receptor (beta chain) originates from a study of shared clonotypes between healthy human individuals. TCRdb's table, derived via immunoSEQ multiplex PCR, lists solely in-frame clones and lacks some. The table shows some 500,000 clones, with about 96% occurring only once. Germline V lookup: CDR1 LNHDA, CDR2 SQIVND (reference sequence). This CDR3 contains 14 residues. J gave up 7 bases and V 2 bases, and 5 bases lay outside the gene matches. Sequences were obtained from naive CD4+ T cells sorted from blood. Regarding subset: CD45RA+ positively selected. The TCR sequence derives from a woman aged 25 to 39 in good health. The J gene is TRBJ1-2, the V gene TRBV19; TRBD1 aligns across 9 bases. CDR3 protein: CASSIFDRGSGYTF. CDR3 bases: TGTGCCAGTAGTATATTCGACAGGGGGTCTGGCTACACCTTC.